This TCR beta chain comes out of a study of breast tumors, draining lymph nodes, adjacent tissues. General observations from the study: Compared with lymph nodes, tumors were less diverse; compared with nontumor tissue, more. The data were judged consistent with most tumor T cells coming from lymph node and expanding in tumor.

Axillary draining lymph nodes of breast cancer patients supplied the node samples. The germline gives CDR1 SNHLY, CDR2 FYNNEI. This CDR3 has 15 amino acids. The V end lost 1 base, the J end lost 7 bases, and 16 bases lay between the germline ends. This clonotype was counted many times. Its antigen is not identified. From the multiplex PCR reads, TCRdb called clonotypes with MiXCR, one entry per CDR3 protein. Counted here are about 89,000 distinct CDR3 sequences, around 28% occurring once; the ten biggest clones make up around 8.1%. The clonotype comes from a female donor with breast cancer. Some clones in this sample may be carry-over from other donors' samples. Sequencing was performed on axillary lymph node tissue. The V call is TRBV2, the J call TRBJ1-2; tentative D call: TRBD1 (6 bases). The CDR3 bases are TGTGCCAGCAGTGAAGGTCCAGGGGCATTCGGTGGCTACACCTTC. Translated, it gives CASSEGPGAFGGYTF.